This entry lists 10 T cell receptor beta chains sequenced from one sample in a study of cytomegalovirus exposure and HLA in healthy donors. Measured with immunoSEQ multiplex PCR; TCRdb has only the in-frame clones, and not every one. The sample yields some 110,000 clones, around 86% seen once. Sequencing was carried out using PBMCs. The receptor set was obtained from a man younger than 35 in good health and CMV-seronegative.

The chain links TRBV7-9 to TRBJ2-1; 9 nucleotides agree with TRBD2. Germline V gene lookup returns CDR1 SEHNR and CDR2 FQNEAQ (reference sequence). J gave up 3 bases and V 6 bases, and 6 bases lay outside the gene matches. The CDR3 runs 15 residues. CDR3 protein: CASRLTSGLYNEQFF. The CDR3 DNA reads TGTGCCAGCAGACTAACTAGCGGGCTCTACAATGAGCAGTTCTTC. Based on the CDR3 plus reference TRBV7-9 and TRBJ2-1, the full variable domain is DTGVSQNPRHKITKRGQNVTFRCDPISEHNRLYWYRQTLGQGPEFLTYFQNEAQLEKSRLLSDRFSAERPKGSFSTLEIQRTEQGDSAMYLCASRLTSGLYNEQFFGPGTRLTVL.

The chain links TRBV19 to TRBJ1-3; 7 nucleotides align to TRBD1. Germline loops: CDR1 LNHDA, CDR2 SQIVND (reference sequence). There are 15 residues in the CDR3. Trimming at V came to 4 bases and at J to 2 bases, leaving 5 bases not matched to a gene. The CDR3 DNA reads TGTGCCAGTAGTAAGCAGGGGGTGACTGGAAACACCATATATTTT. Protein product: CASSKQGVTGNTIYF.

The chain employs TRBV25-1 and TRBJ2-1; TRBD2 matches 13 bases. The CDR3 contains 16 residues. J lost 10 bases, V lost 6 bases, and 12 bases had no gene match. Germline lookup yields CDR1 MGHDK and CDR2 SYGVNS. The DNA of the CDR3 is TGTGCCAGCAGCGCGCTTACTAGCGGGGGGGCGGAGGAGCAGTTCTTC. Translated, it gives CASSALTSGGAEEQFF. The full variable domain, its missing parts supplied by reference TRBV25-1 and TRBJ2-1, is EADIYQTPRYLVIGTGKKITLECSQTMGHDKMYWYQQDPGMELHLIHYSYGVNSTEKGDLSSESTVSRIRTEHFPLTLESARPSHTSQYLCASSALTSGGAEEQFFGPGTRLTVL.

CDR3 in DNA: TGTGCCTGGAGTGGCGGGATGGTACCCTACGAGCAGTACTTC. Amino acid sequence: CAWSGGMVPYEQYF. The chain is built from TRBV30 and TRBJ2-7, with D perhaps TRBD2 (6 bases). V was shortened by 1 base and J by 2 bases, with 12 bases between the two germline ends. CDR1 is GTSNPN and CDR2 is SVGIG in the germline V gene (reference sequence). CDR3 length: 14 amino acids.

The chain carries TRBV2 and TRBJ2-5; 11 positions agree with TRBD1. Germline V CDR1 and CDR2: SNHLY, FYNNEI. V was pared by 5 bases and J by 6 bases, with 14 bases of the junction left unmatched. The CDR3 consists of 17 residues. Here the CDR3 reads CASSSTGDRGGVKTQYF. As DNA, the CDR3 is TGTGCCAGCAGTTCCACAGGGGACAGGGGGGGGGTCAAGACCCAGTACTTC.

This sequence joins TRBV19 and TRBJ1-4; possibly TRBD1 for D (6 bases). CDR1 and CDR2 from the germline V gene are LNHDA and SQIVND (reference sequence). Trimming removed 3 bases from V and 0 bases from J, with 14 bases in between. CDR3 size: 17 residues. CDR3 nucleotides: TGTGCCAGTAGTATGGACAGTAGCCCTGCAACTAATGAAAAACTGTTTTTT. Its protein is CASSMDSSPATNEKLFF.

The chain carries TRBV4-2 and TRBJ1-2, with 10 bases identical to TRBD1. J lost 4 bases, V lost 0 bases, and 5 bases had no gene match. This CDR3 is 16 amino acids long. Germline CDR1 is LGHNA and CDR2 is YNFKEQ. The CDR3 DNA reads TGTGCCAGCAGCCAAGAGGCGGGGGACAGGGGCTATGGCTACACCTTC. Amino acids: CASSQEAGDRGYGYTF.

This chain links TRBV25-1 with TRBJ1-1, with a tentative D call TRBD1 (5 bases). This CDR3 has 14 residues. The germline V gene has CDR1 MGHDK and CDR2 SYGVNS. The V end lost 3 bases, the J end lost 4 bases, and 12 bases lay between the germline ends. The CDR3 nucleotides are TGTGCCAGCAGTGACCGTAAGGGGTTCACTGAAGCTTTCTTT. Residues: CASSDRKGFTEAFF.

This chain connects TRBV5-4 to TRBJ1-2; TRBD1 aligns across 8 bases. The germline V gene has CDR1 SGHNT and CDR2 YYREEE (reference sequence). V was pared by 4 bases and J by 2 bases, with 7 bases of the junction left unmatched. The CDR3 is 15 residues long. The DNA for the CDR3 is TGTGCCAGCAGCCATCCAAGGACAGGGAACTATGGCTACACCTTC. Protein sequence: CASSHPRTGNYGYTF.

This chain links TRBV19 with TRBJ1-6; no clear D. The CDR3 sequence is 13 residues long. Germline-derived CDR1 and CDR2 are LNHDA and SQIVND (reference sequence). Trimming removed 6 bases at V and 4 bases at J, with 7 bases between. The CDR3 sequence is CASRERYNSPLHF. CDR3 coding DNA: TGTGCCAGTAGAGAGAGATATAATTCACCCCTCCACTTT.